Presented here are 21 T cell receptor beta chains from one specimen sequenced in a study of blood T cells in healthy people across ages. The second PCR ran roughly 6 to 11 cycles with a sample-barcoded 5' primer and J-beta primers. TCRdb re-called the 5' RACE reads through MiXCR, storing one row per CDR3 protein. This sample has around 790,000 distinct CDR3 sequences, with around two fifths found just once. The sample comprised blood. Receptor source: a man aged 60 to 75 in good health.

J is TRBJ2-3 and V is TRBV7-2; no reliable D call. The V and J ends lost 6 bases and 1 base respectively, with 14 bases between them. This CDR3 is built from 15 residues. Per germline, CDR1 SGHTA and CDR2 FQGNSA. CDR3 in amino acids: CASRGRMSRTDTQYF. CDR3 in DNA: TGTGCCAGCAGAGGACGGATGTCCCGCACAGATACGCAGTATTTT. The full variable domain, with the rest looked up from reference TRBV7-2 and TRBJ2-3, is GAGVSQSPSNKVTEKGKDVELRCDPISGHTALYWYRQSLGQGLEFLIYFQGNSAPDKSGLPSDRFSAERTGGSVSTLTIQRTQQEDSAVYLCASRGRMSRTDTQYFGPGTRLTVL.

The gene calls are TRBV7-2 and TRBJ1-2, with D hard to call. The germline V gene encodes CDR1 SGHTA and CDR2 FQGNSA. V was shortened by 3 bases and J by 2 bases, with 7 bases between the two germline ends. There are 13 residues in the CDR3. The chain's CDR3 is CASSFGQNYGYTF. CDR3 DNA: TGTGCCAGCAGCTTTGGGCAGAACTATGGCTACACCTTC.

This clonotype was observed a handful of times. This sequence joins TRBV4-3 and TRBJ2-6; no reliable D call. The V and J ends lost 0 bases and 2 bases respectively, with 8 bases between them. This CDR3 has 16 amino acids. Germline lookup yields CDR1 LGHNA and CDR2 YSLEER. The CDR3 nucleotides read TGCGCCAGCAGCCAAGATTTCACTCCTGGGGCCAACGTCCTGACTTTC. This encodes CASSQDFTPGANVLTF.

The chain employs TRBV4-1 and TRBJ2-5; D is possibly TRBD2 (6 bases). V lost 1 base to trimming and J lost 11 bases, with 23 bases between them. CDR1 and CDR2 (germline): MGHRA, YSYEKL. The CDR3 totals 16 residues. The CDR3 nucleotides are TGCGCCAGCAGCCAAGCTCCGGGAGAGAAAAACAATGAGCAGTACTTC. Its protein product is CASSQAPGEKNNEQYF.

This clonotype was detected a few times. The chain is built from TRBV12-3 or TRBV12-4 and TRBJ1-4; D gene unclear. CDR3 length: 15 residues. The V and J ends lost 5 bases and 0 bases respectively, with 10 bases between them. DNA of the CDR3: TGTGCCAGCAGTGACCCGGAGGCAACTAATGAAAAACTGTTTTTT. Encoded protein: CASSDPEATNEKLFF.

V is TRBV12-3 or TRBV12-4 and J is TRBJ1-6; TRBD1 might be the D (6 bases). The length of the CDR3 is 13 residues. Trimming took off 6 bases at V and 10 bases at J, with 13 bases between the two ends. The CDR3: CASSLRGPSPLHF. CDR3 coding DNA: TGTGCCAGCAGCCTCAGGGGACCCTCACCCCTCCACTTT.

This clonotype appeared once. V and J are TRBV4-1 and TRBJ2-5, with unresolved D. V lost 5 bases and J 11 bases, leaving 21 bases between the germline ends. The V gene's germline CDR1 is MGHRA and CDR2 YSYEKL. CDR3 length: 14 amino acids. As DNA, the CDR3 is TGCGCCAGCAGCTCGTCACTGAACTACAATGAGCAGTACTTC. Its translation is CASSSSLNYNEQYF.

The chain combines TRBV10-3 with TRBJ2-1; 7 bases line up with TRBD2. CDR3 length equals 20 residues. With V trimmed by 3 bases and J by 7 bases, 24 bases remained unmatched. The germline V gene encodes CDR1 ENHRY and CDR2 SYGVKD. CDR3 nucleotides: TGTGCCATCAGTGATTCGCAGACCGGGACTATACTGGCAACGGGGAATGAGCAGTTCTTC. Its translation: CAISDSQTGTILATGNEQFF.

In its sample, this clonotype ranks as medium-sized. The gene calls are TRBV15 and TRBJ2-4, with D unclear. Trimming cost V 7 bases and J 2 bases, with 12 bases left between them. The CDR3 covers 14 residues. The germline CDR1 and CDR2 sequences are LNHNV and YYDKDF (reference sequence). This CDR3 reads CATNSDPTKNIQYF. The CDR3 DNA reads TGTGCCACCAATTCAGACCCCACCAAAAACATTCAGTACTTC.

This clonotype has only one observation. This chain joins TRBV7-8 and TRBJ2-7; D unclear. V lost 0 bases to trimming and J lost 0 bases, with 6 bases between them. The CDR3 consists of 14 residues. CDR1 and CDR2 (germline): SGHVS, FQNEAQ. CDR3 DNA sequence: TGTGCCAGCAGCTTAGCGCTGGTCTCCTACGAGCAGTACTTC. Protein: CASSLALVSYEQYF.

The V and J genes are TRBV6-2 or TRBV6-3 and TRBJ1-2, with a tentative D call TRBD1 (5 bases). Germline CDR1 MNHEY, CDR2 SVGEGT. The CDR3 runs to 16 residues. V lost 0 bases and J 4 bases, leaving 15 bases between the germline ends. The CDR3 spells CASSYSTTGLSYGYTF. For the CDR3, the DNA is TGTGCCAGCAGTTACTCGACCACAGGTCTAAGCTATGGCTACACCTTC.

In its sample, this clonotype was seen a few times. The V and J genes are TRBV28 and TRBJ2-1, with 9 bases lining up with TRBD2. The CDR3 contains 18 residues. CDR1 and CDR2 (germline): MDHEN, SYDVKM. Germline trimming cut 2 bases from V and 0 bases from J; bases unmatched to any gene: 8. CDR3 in amino acids: CASSLGRGGRVSYNEQFF. CDR3 coding DNA: TGTGCCAGCAGTTTAGGGCGGGGGGGCCGAGTCTCCTACAATGAGCAGTTCTTC.

This clonotype was detected only a few times. V usage is TRBV7-2 and J usage is TRBJ2-5; 11 nucleotides agree with TRBD2. The V and J ends lost 2 bases and 1 base, in that order; junction bases with no gene match: 6. Per germline, CDR1 SGHTA and CDR2 FQGNSA. This CDR3 contains 17 residues. CDR3 in amino acids: CASSLLRLAGGQETQYF. CDR3 DNA: TGTGCCAGCAGCTTACTTAGGCTAGCGGGGGGCCAAGAGACCCAGTACTTC.

The rearrangement links TRBV12-3 or TRBV12-4 to TRBJ2-6; no definite D call. CDR3 length: 17 amino acids. V lost 1 base and J lost 0, with 10 bases in between. CDR3: CASSLDIRSSGANVLTF. CDR3 DNA: TGTGCCAGCAGTTTAGACATTAGAAGCTCTGGGGCCAACGTCCTGACTTTC.

Regarding this clonotype: The germline gene is not matched at one end of the junction; a read error may be the cause. The chain has TRBV29-1 and TRBJ2-3; D is tentatively TRBD1 or TRBD2 (8 bases each). There are 15 residues in the CDR3. Germline assignment: CDR1 SQVTM and CDR2 ANQGSEA. The CDR3 coding sequence is TGCAGCGCCGGGGGGGCAGGGGGCGGAACAGGTACGCAGTATTTT. Residues: CSAGGAGGGTGTQYF.

CDR3 amino acids: CASSESPTRTNEKLFF. In DNA form, the CDR3 reads TGTGCCAGCAGTGAAAGCCCGACACGAACTAATGAAAAACTGTTTTTT. This chain links TRBV2 with TRBJ1-4; D unresolved. V dropped 2 bases and J dropped 1 base, with 11 bases sitting between them. The CDR3 has 16 amino acids. Germline loops: CDR1 SNHLY, CDR2 FYNNEI. Together with reference TRBV2 and TRBJ1-4, the CDR3 gives the full variable domain: EPEVTQTPSHQVTQMGQEVILRCVPISNHLYFYWYRQILGQKVEFLVSFYNNEISEKSEIFDDQFSVERPDGSNFTLKIRSTKLEDSAMYFCASSESPTRTNEKLFFGSGTQLSVL.

The chain joins TRBV28 to TRBJ2-2; 7 nucleotides line up with TRBD1. This CDR3 is 14 amino acids long. The germline V gene encodes CDR1 MDHEN and CDR2 SYDVKM. J gave up 3 bases and V 11 bases, and 9 bases lay outside the gene matches. The CDR3 loop reads CAGARDSYTGELFF. CDR3 nucleotide sequence: TGTGCCGGGGCGAGGGACAGCTACACCGGGGAGCTGTTTTTT.

The gene calls are TRBV15 and TRBJ2-7, with 8 bases lining up with TRBD1. This CDR3 is built from 13 residues. Trimming at V came to 4 bases and at J to 5 bases, leaving 4 bases not matched to a gene. Germline V gene data show CDR1 as LNHNV and CDR2 as YYDKDF (reference sequence). This CDR3 is CATSMGQEDEQYF. CDR3 DNA sequence: TGTGCCACCAGCATGGGACAGGAAGACGAGCAGTACTTC. Full variable domain (remainder filled in from reference TRBV15 and TRBJ2-7): DAMVIQNPRYQVTQFGKPVTLSCSQTLNHNVMYWYQQKSSQAPKLLFHYYDKDFNNEADTPDNFQSRRPNTSFCFLDIRSPGLGDTAMYLCATSMGQEDEQYFGPGTRLTVT.

A few counts support this clonotype. The chain couples TRBV7-9 to TRBJ2-3; tentative D call: TRBD2 (6 bases). Germline values: CDR1 SEHNR, CDR2 FQNEAQ (reference sequence). The CDR3 contains 16 residues. With 4 bases removed from V and 0 bases from J, the gap between germline ends came to 14 bases. The CDR3 DNA sequence: TGTGCCAGCAGCTCTGCTAGCGTCATTAGCACAGATACGCAGTATTTT. This codes for CASSSASVISTDTQYF.

This clonotype turned up a few times. This chain uses TRBV7-2 with TRBJ2-3, with D uncertain. The germline V and J ends were trimmed by 2 bases and 4 bases, with 4 bases remaining between them. This CDR3 has 12 residues. In germline, CDR1 is SGHTA, CDR2 FQGNSA. The CDR3, as DNA: TGTGCCAGCAGCTTATATCCAGATACGCAGTATTTT. Translation gives CASSLYPDTQYF.

This clonotype has more than one count but fewer than ten. The chain has TRBV5-1 and TRBJ1-1; the match to TRBD1 covers 7 bases. This CDR3 region has 14 residues. J was trimmed by 1 base and V by 6 bases; bases with no gene match: 6. The germline V gene has CDR1 SGHRS and CDR2 YFSETQ. The CDR3 reads CASNRGIGNTEAFF. CDR3 in DNA: TGCGCCAGCAACAGGGGTATTGGGAACACTGAAGCTTTCTTT.